One sample yielded the 21 T cell receptor beta chains listed below, sequenced in a study of technical replicates of blood from a few donors. Generated by immunoSEQ multiplex PCR, the TCRdb table keeps only in-frame clones and is missing some. The data hold tens of thousands of clones, with 90% to 95% observed a single time. Sequencing was carried out using PBMCs. The receptors shown here come from a human donor in good health. Some clones in this sample may be carry-over from other donors' samples.

In DNA, the CDR3 is TGTGCCACCAGCAGATCGGGACTAGCGGGAGGGCCCCACGAGCAGTACTTC. Translating gives CATSRSGLAGGPHEQYF. The chain has TRBV15 and TRBJ2-7; 16 bases map to TRBD2. This CDR3 spans 17 amino acids. Losses at the gene ends were 2 bases for V and 5 bases for J; bases not matched to a gene: 6. Germline values: CDR1 LNHNV, CDR2 YYDKDF (reference sequence). Full variable domain (outside the CDR3, taken from reference TRBV15 and TRBJ2-7): DAMVIQNPRYQVTQFGKPVTLSCSQTLNHNVMYWYQQKSSQAPKLLFHYYDKDFNNEADTPDNFQSRRPNTSFCFLDIRSPGLGDTAMYLCATSRSGLAGGPHEQYFGPGTRLTVT.

This sequence joins TRBV30 and TRBJ1-2, with a tentative D call TRBD1 (6 bases). Between the trimmed V and J ends, which lost 4 bases and 6 bases, there was a span of 15 bases. This CDR3 contains 13 residues. Germline CDR1 reads GTSNPN; CDR2 reads SVGIG (reference sequence). In nucleotides, the CDR3 is TGTGCCTGGATACAGGGCGTAGGAAATGGCTACACCTTC. Translation gives CAWIQGVGNGYTF.

The chain joins TRBV23-1 to TRBJ2-7; 7 bases agree with TRBD2. TRBV23-1 is known as an ORF, though its function is uncertain. The CDR3 covers 15 residues. The trim removed 3 bases at V and 2 bases at J, leaving 7 bases unmatched. In nucleotides, the CDR3 is TGCGCCAGCAGTCAGGGAGGGAGGTGCACCTACGAGCAGTACTTC. This gives the protein CASSQGGRCTYEQYF.

This chain joins TRBV12-5 and TRBJ2-6; D gene unclear. This CDR3 comprises 13 residues. The V and J ends lost 3 bases and 4 bases respectively, with 4 bases between them. Germline V CDR1 and CDR2: LGHNT, FRNRAP. DNA for the CDR3: TGTGCTAGTGGTTTTCGGGGGGCCAACGTCCTGACTTTC. It translates to CASGFRGANVLTF.

This clone was detected once. The chain links TRBV5-1 to TRBJ1-4, with D uncertain. V was pared by 0 bases and J by 0 bases, with 9 bases between. Germline V gives CDR1 SGHRS, CDR2 YFSETQ. The CDR3 is made up of 16 amino acids. CDR3 sequence (DNA): TGCGCCAGCAGCTTGGGCGCTAGAGCAACTAATGAAAAACTGTTTTTT. Its translation: CASSLGARATNEKLFF.

This sequence joins TRBV5-1 and TRBJ1-2; TRBD1 matches 7 bases. This CDR3 region has 15 residues. V dropped 6 bases and J dropped 6; count of bases not matched to a gene: 14. CDR1 is SGHRS, CDR2 YFSETQ, per germline. This chain's CDR3 is CASTPITGAANGYTF. In DNA form, the CDR3 reads TGCGCCAGCACCCCAATTACAGGGGCCGCCAATGGCTACACCTTC.

Points on this clone: One end of the junction is discordant with germline, which a read error may explain. This chain connects TRBV5-4 to TRBJ2-3; 7 bases map to TRBD2. Germline loops: CDR1 SGHNT, CDR2 YYREEE (reference sequence). This CDR3 has 15 residues. The chain's CDR3 is CASTLGTTPTDTQYF. The CDR3 bases are TGTGCCAGCACCTTGGGGACTACTCCCACAGATACGCAGTATTTT.

This chain uses TRBV4-3 with TRBJ2-7; a possible D gene is TRBD1 (6 bases). The CDR3 runs 14 residues. Germline assignment: CDR1 LGHNA and CDR2 YSLEER. V lost 0 bases to trimming and J lost 2 bases, with 8 bases between them. The CDR3 here is CASSQDRGTYEQYF. As DNA, the CDR3 is TGCGCCAGCAGCCAAGATAGGGGGACCTACGAGCAGTACTTC.

This clone was found once. The chain recombines TRBV19 with TRBJ1-1; no definite D call. Germline V gives CDR1 LNHDA, CDR2 SQIVND (reference sequence). V was shortened by 4 bases and J by 1 base, with 7 bases between the two germline ends. CDR3 length equals 13 residues. CDR3 coding DNA: TGTGCCAGTAGTAATCCGCGGAACACTGAAGCTTTCTTT. It encodes CASSNPRNTEAFF.

The V call is TRBV2, the J call TRBJ2-1, with a weak D call TRBD2 (6 bases). From germline, CDR1 is SNHLY and CDR2 FYNNEI. CDR3 size: 14 residues. With 8 bases removed from V and 10 bases from J, the gap between germline ends came to 21 bases. The CDR3 nucleotides are TGTGCCAGCTTTCGGGAGAGCTCTAATGGAGAGCAGTTCTTC. Translating gives CASFRESSNGEQFF.

The chain is built from TRBV7-3 and TRBJ2-3; 9 nucleotides line up with TRBD2. Germline trimming cut 5 bases from V and 2 bases from J; bases unmatched to any gene: 5. This CDR3 comprises 15 residues. Germline CDR1 SGHTA, CDR2 FQGTGA. CDR3 in amino acids: CASSGSGGFTDTQYF. The CDR3 DNA follows: TGTGCCAGCAGCGGTAGCGGGGGATTCACAGATACGCAGTATTTT.

On this clone: The junction departs from germline at one end; a sequencing error may be responsible. The rearrangement joins TRBV5-1 to TRBJ2-7; a possible D gene is TRBD1 (6 bases). The CDR3 runs to 16 residues. The V gene's germline CDR1 is SGHRS and CDR2 YFSETQ. CDR3 nucleotide sequence: TGTGCCAGCAGCCCTGCCGAGGACAGACTACTGAGGGAGCAGTACTTC. Amino acids: CASSPAEDRLLREQYF.

The V gene is TRBV27, the J gene TRBJ1-6; 8 bases map to TRBD1. The trim removed 2 bases at V and 0 bases at J, leaving 0 bases unmatched. In germline, CDR1 is MNHEY, CDR2 SMNVEV (reference sequence). The CDR3 runs 16 residues. DNA for the CDR3: TGTGCCAGCAGTTTAACAGGGGGCTCCTATAATTCACCCCTCCACTTT. Translated, it gives CASSLTGGSYNSPLHF.

CDR3 nucleotides: TGTGCCAGCAGCCAAGAGAGCCAGCAGTACTTC. This gives the protein CASSQESQQYF. The chain combines TRBV14 with TRBJ2-7; the D is unclear. There are 11 residues in the CDR3. The germline V gene has CDR1 SGHDN and CDR2 FVKESK. V shed 0 bases and J shed 8 bases, with 5 bases lying between them.

The J gene is TRBJ2-1, the V gene TRBV7-2, with 8 bases aligning to TRBD2. V lost 3 bases and J lost 1; bases outside the gene matches: 5. CDR3 size: 16 residues. Germline CDR1 reads SGHTA; CDR2 reads FQGNSA. Here the CDR3 DNA reads TGTGCCAGCAGCTTCGCCGGGACTAGGTCCTACAATGAGCAGTTCTTC. Translation: CASSFAGTRSYNEQFF.

The rearrangement joins TRBV19 to TRBJ1-5; D might be TRBD1 (6 bases). Germline V gene lookup returns CDR1 LNHDA and CDR2 SQIVND (reference sequence). The CDR3 covers 15 residues. The V end was cut by 10 bases, the J end by 6 bases, with 22 bases between. CDR3 nucleotides: TGTGCCACCACCAGGGACACGGGGATCAGTCAGCCCCAGCATTTT. Translating gives CATTRDTGISQPQHF.

J is TRBJ2-1 and V is TRBV2, with 7 bases lining up with TRBD1. The CDR3 is 15 residues long. The germline V gene has CDR1 SNHLY and CDR2 FYNNEI. Unmatched junction bases numbered 5, after V lost 6 bases and J lost 0 bases. CDR3 in DNA: TGTGCCAGCAGCCTGGGACAGAGCTCCTACAATGAGCAGTTCTTC. This encodes CASSLGQSSYNEQFF.

CDR3 nucleotide sequence: TGTGCTAGTGGTTTCATCCACACTGAAGCTTTCTTT. Amino acids: CASGFIHTEAFF. The chain couples TRBV12-5 to TRBJ1-1; D gene unclear. From germline, CDR1 is LGHNT and CDR2 FRNRAP. V lost 3 bases and J 3 bases, leaving 5 bases between the germline ends. The CDR3 covers 12 residues.

The rearrangement uses TRBV29-1 and TRBJ1-2; no clear D. Germline CDR1 is SQVTM and CDR2 is ANQGSEA. V gave up 7 bases and J gave up 5 bases, with 17 bases separating them. The CDR3 length is 13 residues. This CDR3 reads CSAGGAGGYGYTF. CDR3 in DNA: TGCAGCGCCGGAGGAGCGGGTGGGTATGGCTACACCTTC.

J is TRBJ2-7 and V is TRBV6-6; TRBD2 matches 7 bases. Germline V gives CDR1 MNHNY, CDR2 SVGAGI (reference sequence). The CDR3 sequence is 15 residues long. V dropped 0 bases and J dropped 5; count of bases not matched to a gene: 7. The CDR3 DNA is TGTGCCAGCAGTTACTCGACAGTCCGGGGGGACGAGCAGTACTTC. Protein product: CASSYSTVRGDEQYF.

The J gene is TRBJ2-1, the V gene TRBV10-3; a possible D gene is TRBD2 (6 bases). The germline V and J ends were trimmed by 3 bases and 3 bases, with 12 bases remaining between them. The CDR3 extends over 15 amino acids. Germline V gene lookup returns CDR1 ENHRY and CDR2 SYGVKD. CDR3 loop: CAISERTINYNEQFF. The CDR3 DNA sequence: TGTGCCATCAGTGAAAGGACTATCAACTACAATGAGCAGTTCTTC.